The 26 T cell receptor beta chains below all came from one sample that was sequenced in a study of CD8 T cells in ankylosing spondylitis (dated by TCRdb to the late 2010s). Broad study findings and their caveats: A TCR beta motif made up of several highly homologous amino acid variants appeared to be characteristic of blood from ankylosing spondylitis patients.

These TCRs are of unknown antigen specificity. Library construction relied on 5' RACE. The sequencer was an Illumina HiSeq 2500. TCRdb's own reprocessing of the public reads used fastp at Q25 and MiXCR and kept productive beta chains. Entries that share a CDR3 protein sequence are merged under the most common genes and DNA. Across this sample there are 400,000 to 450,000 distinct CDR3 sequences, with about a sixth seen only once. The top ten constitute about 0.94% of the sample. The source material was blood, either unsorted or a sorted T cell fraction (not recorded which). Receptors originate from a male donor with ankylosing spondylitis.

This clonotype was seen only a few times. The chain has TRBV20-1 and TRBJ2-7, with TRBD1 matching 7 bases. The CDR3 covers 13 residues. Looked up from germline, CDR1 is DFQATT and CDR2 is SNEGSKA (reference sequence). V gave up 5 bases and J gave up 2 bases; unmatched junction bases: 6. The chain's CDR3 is CSAHPGQTYEQYF. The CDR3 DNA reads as TGCAGTGCTCACCCGGGACAGACCTACGAGCAGTACTTC.

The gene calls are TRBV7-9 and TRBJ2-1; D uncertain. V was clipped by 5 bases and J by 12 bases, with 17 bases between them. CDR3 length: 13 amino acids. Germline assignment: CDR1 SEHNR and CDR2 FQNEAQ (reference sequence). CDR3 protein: CASSAWDSKGQFF. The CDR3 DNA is TGTGCCAGCAGCGCATGGGATTCAAAGGGGCAGTTCTTC. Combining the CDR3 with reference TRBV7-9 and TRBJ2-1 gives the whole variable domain DTGVSQNPRHKITKRGQNVTFRCDPISEHNRLYWYRQTLGQGPEFLTYFQNEAQLEKSRLLSDRFSAERPKGSFSTLEIQRTEQGDSAMYLCASSAWDSKGQFFGPGTRLTVL.

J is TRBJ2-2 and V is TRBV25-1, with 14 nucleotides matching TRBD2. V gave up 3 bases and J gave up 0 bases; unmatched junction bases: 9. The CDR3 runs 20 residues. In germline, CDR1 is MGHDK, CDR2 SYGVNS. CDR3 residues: CASSDTGTSGGKTNTGELFF. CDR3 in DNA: TGTGCCAGCAGTGATACCGGGACTAGCGGGGGTAAAACGAACACCGGGGAGCTGTTTTTT.

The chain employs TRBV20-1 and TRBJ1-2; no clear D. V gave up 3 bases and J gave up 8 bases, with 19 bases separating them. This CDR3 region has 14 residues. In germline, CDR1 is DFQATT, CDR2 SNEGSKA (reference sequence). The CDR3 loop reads CSARILRINSGYTF. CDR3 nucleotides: TGCAGTGCTAGGATTCTTCGCATCAACTCCGGCTACACCTTC.

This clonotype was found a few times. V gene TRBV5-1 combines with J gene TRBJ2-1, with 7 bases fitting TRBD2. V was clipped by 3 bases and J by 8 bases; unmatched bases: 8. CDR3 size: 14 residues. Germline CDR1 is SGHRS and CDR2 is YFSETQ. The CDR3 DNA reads TGCGCCAGCAGCTCGGGACTACCACGCGATGAGCAGTTCTTC. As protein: CASSSGLPRDEQFF. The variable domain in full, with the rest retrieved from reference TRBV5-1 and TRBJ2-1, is KAGVTQTPRYLIKTRGQQVTLSCSPISGHRSVSWYQQTPGQGLQFLFEYFSETQRNKGNFPGRFSGRQFSNSRSEMNVSTLELGDSALYLCASSSGLPRDEQFFGPGTRLTVL.

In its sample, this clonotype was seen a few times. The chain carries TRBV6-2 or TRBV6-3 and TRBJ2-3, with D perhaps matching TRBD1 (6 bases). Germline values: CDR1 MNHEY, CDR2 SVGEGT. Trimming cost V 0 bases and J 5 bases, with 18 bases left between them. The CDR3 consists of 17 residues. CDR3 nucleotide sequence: TGTGCCAGCAGTTACTCGAGAACGGCAGTCAGGGGAGATACGCAGTATTTT. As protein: CASSYSRTAVRGDTQYF.

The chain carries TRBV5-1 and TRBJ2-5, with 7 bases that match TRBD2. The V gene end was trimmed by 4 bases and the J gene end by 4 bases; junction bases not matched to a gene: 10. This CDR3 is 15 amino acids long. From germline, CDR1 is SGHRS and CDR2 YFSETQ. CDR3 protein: CASSPGVGLGETQYF. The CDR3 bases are TGCGCCAGCAGCCCCGGGGTTGGACTAGGAGAGACCCAGTACTTC.

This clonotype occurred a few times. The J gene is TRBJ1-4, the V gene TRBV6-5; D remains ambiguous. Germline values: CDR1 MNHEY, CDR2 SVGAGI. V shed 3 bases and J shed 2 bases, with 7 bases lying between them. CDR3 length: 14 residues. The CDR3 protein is CASSYGRTNEKLFF. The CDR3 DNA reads TGTGCCAGCAGTTATGGCCGTACTAATGAAAAACTGTTTTTT.

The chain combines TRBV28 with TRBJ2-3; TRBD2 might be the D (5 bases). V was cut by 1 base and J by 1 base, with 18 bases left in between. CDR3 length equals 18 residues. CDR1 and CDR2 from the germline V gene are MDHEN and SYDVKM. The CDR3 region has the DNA TGTGCCAGCAGTTTATTTCTTGCGAAGCGGTGGGGCACAGATACGCAGTATTTT. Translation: CASSLFLAKRWGTDTQYF.

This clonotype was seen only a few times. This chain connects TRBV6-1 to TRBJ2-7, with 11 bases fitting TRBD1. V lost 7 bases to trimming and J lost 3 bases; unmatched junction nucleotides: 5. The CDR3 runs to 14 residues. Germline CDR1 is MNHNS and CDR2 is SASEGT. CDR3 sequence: CASTKGQGGYEQYF. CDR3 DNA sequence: TGTGCCAGCACCAAGGGACAGGGGGGCTACGAGCAGTACTTC.

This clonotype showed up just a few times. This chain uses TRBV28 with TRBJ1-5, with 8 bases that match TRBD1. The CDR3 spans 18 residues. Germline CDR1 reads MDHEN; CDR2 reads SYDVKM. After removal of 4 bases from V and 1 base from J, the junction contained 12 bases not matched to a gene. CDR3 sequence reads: CASSSGGPYRGSNQPQHF. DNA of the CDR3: TGTGCCAGCAGTTCAGGGGGGCCATACAGGGGGAGCAATCAGCCCCAGCATTTT.

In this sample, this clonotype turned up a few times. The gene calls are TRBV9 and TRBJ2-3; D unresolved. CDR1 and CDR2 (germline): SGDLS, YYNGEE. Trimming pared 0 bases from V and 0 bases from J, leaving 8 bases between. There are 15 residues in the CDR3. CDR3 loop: CASSVAPASTDTQYF. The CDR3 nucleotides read TGTGCCAGCAGCGTAGCGCCAGCTAGCACAGATACGCAGTATTTT.

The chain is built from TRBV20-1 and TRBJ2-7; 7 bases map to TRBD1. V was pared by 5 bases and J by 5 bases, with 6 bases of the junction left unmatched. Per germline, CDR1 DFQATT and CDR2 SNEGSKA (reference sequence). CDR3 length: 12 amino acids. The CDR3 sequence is CSAGGQPDEQYF. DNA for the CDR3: TGCAGTGCTGGGGGACAGCCTGACGAGCAGTACTTC.

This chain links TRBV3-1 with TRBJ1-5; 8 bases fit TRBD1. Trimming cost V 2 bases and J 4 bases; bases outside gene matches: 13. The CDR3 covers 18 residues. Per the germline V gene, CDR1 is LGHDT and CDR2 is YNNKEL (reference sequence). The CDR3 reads CASSQIQAGTGKNQPQHF. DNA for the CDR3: TGTGCCAGCAGCCAAATTCAGGCCGGGACAGGTAAAAATCAGCCCCAGCATTTT.

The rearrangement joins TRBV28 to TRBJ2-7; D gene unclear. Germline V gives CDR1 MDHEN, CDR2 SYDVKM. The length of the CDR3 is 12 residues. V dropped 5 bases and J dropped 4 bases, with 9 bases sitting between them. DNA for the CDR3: TGTGCCAGCAGTATATCTAGGTACGAGCAGTACTTC. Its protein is CASSISRYEQYF.

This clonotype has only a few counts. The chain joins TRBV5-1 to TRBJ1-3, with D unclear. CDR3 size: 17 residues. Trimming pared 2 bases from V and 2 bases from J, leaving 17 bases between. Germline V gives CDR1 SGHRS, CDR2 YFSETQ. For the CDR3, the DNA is TGCGCCAGCAGCTTCGGAGGCACCGTCCTAGCTGGAAACACCATATATTTT. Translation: CASSFGGTVLAGNTIYF.

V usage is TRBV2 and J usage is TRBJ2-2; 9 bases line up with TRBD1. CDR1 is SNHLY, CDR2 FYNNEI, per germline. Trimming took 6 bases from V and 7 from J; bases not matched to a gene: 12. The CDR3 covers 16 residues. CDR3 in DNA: TGTGCCAGCAGGGCCGGGACAGGGCGCCCTAACGGGGAGCTGTTTTTT. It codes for CASRAGTGRPNGELFF. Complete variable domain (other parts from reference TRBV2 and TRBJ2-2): EPEVTQTPSHQVTQMGQEVILRCVPISNHLYFYWYRQILGQKVEFLVSFYNNEISEKSEIFDDQFSVERPDGSNFTLKIRSTKLEDSAMYFCASRAGTGRPNGELFFGEGSRLTVL.

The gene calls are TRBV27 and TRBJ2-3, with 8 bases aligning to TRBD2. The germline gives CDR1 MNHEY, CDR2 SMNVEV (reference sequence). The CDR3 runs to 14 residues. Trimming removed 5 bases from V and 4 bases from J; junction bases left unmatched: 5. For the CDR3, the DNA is TGTGCCAGCAGTAACCGGGAGGGGGCAGATACGCAGTATTTT. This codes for CASSNREGADTQYF.

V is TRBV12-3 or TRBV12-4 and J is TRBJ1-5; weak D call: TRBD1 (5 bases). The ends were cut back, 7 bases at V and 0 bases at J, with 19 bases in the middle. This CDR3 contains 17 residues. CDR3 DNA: TGTGCCAGCATCCACGGGGGGAGAGTGACTAGCAATCAGCCCCAGCATTTT. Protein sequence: CASIHGGRVTSNQPQHF.

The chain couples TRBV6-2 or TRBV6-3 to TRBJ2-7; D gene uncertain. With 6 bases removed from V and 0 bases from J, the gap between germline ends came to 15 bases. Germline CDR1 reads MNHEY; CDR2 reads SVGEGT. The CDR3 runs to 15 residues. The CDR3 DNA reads TGTGCCAGCAGCCCTCTTGCGGTGAGCTCCTACGAGCAGTACTTC. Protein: CASSPLAVSSYEQYF.

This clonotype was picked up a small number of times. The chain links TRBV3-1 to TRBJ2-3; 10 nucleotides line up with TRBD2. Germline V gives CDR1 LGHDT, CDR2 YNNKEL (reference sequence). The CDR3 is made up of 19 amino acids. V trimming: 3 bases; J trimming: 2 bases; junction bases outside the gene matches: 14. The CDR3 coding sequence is TGTGCCAGCAGCCACAGGGGCCCTAGCGGGGGCCCGCCCACAGATACGCAGTATTTT. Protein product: CASSHRGPSGGPPTDTQYF.

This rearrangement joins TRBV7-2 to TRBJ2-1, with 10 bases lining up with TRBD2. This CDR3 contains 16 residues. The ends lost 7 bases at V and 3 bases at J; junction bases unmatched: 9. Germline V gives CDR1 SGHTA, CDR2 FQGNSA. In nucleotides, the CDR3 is TGTGCCAGCACGCCTCTAGCGGGAGTTTTCTACAATGAGCAGTTCTTC. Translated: CASTPLAGVFYNEQFF.

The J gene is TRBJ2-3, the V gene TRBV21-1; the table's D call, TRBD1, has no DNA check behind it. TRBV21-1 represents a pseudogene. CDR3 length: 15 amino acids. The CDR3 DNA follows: TGTGCCAGCAGCAAACGGGCCAGTGTTGGAGATACGCAGTATTTT. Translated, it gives CASSKRASVGDTQYF.

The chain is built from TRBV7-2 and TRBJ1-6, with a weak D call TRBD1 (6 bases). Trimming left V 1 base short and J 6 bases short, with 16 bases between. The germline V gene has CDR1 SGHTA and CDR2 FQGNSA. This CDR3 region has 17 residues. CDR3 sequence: CASSLVVPPGANSPLHF. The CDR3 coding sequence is TGTGCCAGCAGCTTAGTCGTCCCCCCGGGGGCTAATTCACCCCTCCACTTT.

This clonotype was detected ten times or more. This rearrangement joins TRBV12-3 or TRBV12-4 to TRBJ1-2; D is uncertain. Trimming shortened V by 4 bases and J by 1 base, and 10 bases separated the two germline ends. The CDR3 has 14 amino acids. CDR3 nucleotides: TGTGCCAGCAGTTACCGGGATGGTAACTATGGCTACACCTTC. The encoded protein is CASSYRDGNYGYTF.

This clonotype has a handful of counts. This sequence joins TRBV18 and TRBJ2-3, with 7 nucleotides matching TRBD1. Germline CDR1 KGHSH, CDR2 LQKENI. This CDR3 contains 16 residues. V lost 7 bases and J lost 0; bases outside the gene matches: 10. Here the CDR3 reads CASFTQGMRSTDTQYF. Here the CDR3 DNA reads TGTGCCAGCTTCACACAGGGGATGAGGAGCACAGATACGCAGTATTTT.